The 21 T cell receptor beta chains below all came from one sample that was sequenced in a study of CD8 T cells in Susac syndrome. With random hexamers, roughly 0.45 to 1 ug RNA was reverse transcribed. TCRdb reprocessed the immunoSEQ multiplex PCR reads with MiXCR, giving one entry per CDR3 protein. The sample yields more than 95,000 distinct CDR3 sequences, 90% to 95% seen once. Material: CD4+ T cells from PBMCs. These receptors originate from a human donor in good health.

This clonotype was found once. The CDR3 DNA follows: TGCGCCAGCAGCGACAGGACCTCACTGGTGCAGTACTTC. Protein product: CASSDRTSLVQYF. The chain has TRBV5-1 and TRBJ2-7; maybe TRBD1 (6 bases). V lost 4 bases, J lost 9 bases, and 17 bases lay in between. Germline V gene sequence: CDR1 SGHRS, CDR2 YFSETQ. The CDR3 contains 13 residues.

The gene calls are TRBV12-3 or TRBV12-4 and TRBJ2-5; 9 bases map to TRBD2. J lost 4 bases, V lost 4 bases, and 4 bases had no gene match. The CDR3 is made up of 14 amino acids. The CDR3 DNA reads as TGTGCCAGCAGTTCCTTAGCGGGGGCAGAGACCCAGTACTTC. The encoded protein is CASSSLAGAETQYF.

The DNA for the CDR3 is TGTGCCACCAGTGACCACAGGGGCACCGGGGAGCTGTTTTTT. It specifies CATSDHRGTGELFF. The J gene is TRBJ2-2, the V gene TRBV24-1; 7 nucleotides agree with TRBD1. This CDR3 has 14 residues. In germline, CDR1 is KGHDR, CDR2 SFDVKD. Trimming took 4 bases from V and 4 from J; bases not matched to a gene: 2.

This chain links TRBV10-3 with TRBJ1-4, with no clear D. Germline CDR1 is ENHRY and CDR2 is SYGVKD. V dropped 0 bases and J dropped 5 bases, with 10 bases sitting between them. There are 15 residues in the CDR3. The CDR3 region is CAISESIQTNEKLFF. CDR3 DNA: TGTGCCATCAGTGAGTCGATACAGACGAATGAAAAACTGTTTTTT.

This chain joins TRBV20-1 and TRBJ2-7; D assignment may be TRBD1 or TRBD2 (6 bases each). The CDR3 loop spans 14 amino acids. Germline V gives CDR1 DFQATT, CDR2 SNEGSKA (reference sequence). The chain's CDR3 is CGGSGRGDRREQYF. CDR3 nucleotide sequence: TGCGGGGGGTCCGGAAGGGGGGATCGACGCGAGCAGTACTTC.

This sequence joins TRBV30 and TRBJ1-3; D unresolved. The germline gives CDR1 GTSNPN, CDR2 SVGIG (reference sequence). The V and J ends lost 2 bases and 2 bases respectively, with 10 bases between them. The CDR3 has 14 amino acids. CDR3 region: CAWSLKGTGNTIYF. In nucleotides, the CDR3 is TGTGCCTGGAGTTTAAAGGGTACTGGAAACACCATATATTTT.

V and J are TRBV20-1 and TRBJ2-7, with 14 bases identical to TRBD2. The CDR3 loop spans 14 amino acids. The germline gives CDR1 DFQATT, CDR2 SNEGSKA (reference sequence). The J segment lost 3 bases and the V segment lost 3 bases, leaving 1 base of the junction unmatched. In DNA, the CDR3 is TGCAGTGCTAGGGGACTAGCGGGGGTCTACGAGCAGTACTTC. It encodes CSARGLAGVYEQYF.

V gene TRBV4-1 combines with J gene TRBJ2-1; D ambiguous. Trimming removed 0 bases from V and 1 base from J, with 13 bases in between. The CDR3 runs 17 residues. The germline V gene has CDR1 MGHRA and CDR2 YSYEKL. The CDR3 spells CASSQDWPIRSYNEQFF. The CDR3 DNA follows: TGCGCCAGCAGCCAAGATTGGCCTATACGGTCCTACAATGAGCAGTTCTTC.

This clonotype was picked up one time. The chain joins TRBV3-1 to TRBJ2-7; D gene unclear. Looked up from germline, CDR1 is LGHDT and CDR2 is YNNKEL (reference sequence). V gave up 4 bases and J gave up 0 bases, with 13 bases separating them. The CDR3 is 15 residues long. CDR3 protein: CASSRQPRSSYEQYF. Written as DNA, the CDR3 is TGTGCCAGCAGCCGCCAACCGAGGAGCTCCTACGAGCAGTACTTC.

The CDR3 DNA follows: TGCAGCGCGCGGGGGGCTAGCGGGGGCGAGCAGTACTTC. The encoded protein is CSARGASGGEQYF. The V gene is TRBV29-1, the J gene TRBJ2-7; TRBD2 matches at 10 bases. V was pared by 7 bases and J by 6 bases, with 9 bases of the junction left unmatched. The CDR3 runs 13 residues. CDR1 and CDR2 from the germline V gene are SQVTM and ANQGSEA.

V gene TRBV12-3 or TRBV12-4 combines with J gene TRBJ2-7; TRBD2 matches at 7 bases. Losses at the gene ends were 2 bases for V and 1 base for J; bases not matched to a gene: 14. The CDR3 has 18 amino acids. The DNA for the CDR3 is TGTGCCAGCAGTTTATCCCCTAATCTAGCGGAATTTTCCTACGAGCAGTACTTC. This translates into CASSLSPNLAEFSYEQYF.

The chain employs TRBV6-5 and TRBJ2-5, with D unresolved. Per germline, CDR1 MNHEY and CDR2 SVGAGI. Trimming removed 6 bases from V and 5 bases from J, with 10 bases in between. The CDR3 consists of 12 residues. CDR3 sequence: CASSTGRETQYF. CDR3 sequence (DNA): TGTGCCAGCAGCACCGGGCGGGAGACCCAGTACTTC.

The chain recombines TRBV12-3 or TRBV12-4 with TRBJ2-3; TRBD2 aligns across 7 bases. The CDR3 is 17 residues long. Unmatched junction bases numbered 14, after V lost 6 bases and J lost 2 bases. The CDR3 spells CASSLDKTGGLTDTQYF. The CDR3 coding sequence is TGTGCCAGCAGCCTAGACAAAACGGGGGGACTCACAGATACGCAGTATTTT.

The chain carries TRBV18 and TRBJ2-5; 9 bases map to TRBD1. This CDR3 spans 13 amino acids. V gave up 5 bases and J gave up 5 bases; unmatched junction bases: 3. Germline CDR1 reads KGHSH; CDR2 reads LQKENI. DNA of the CDR3: TGTGCCAGCTCAAGGGACAGGGTGGAGACCCAGTACTTC. Its translation is CASSRDRVETQYF.

The rearrangement joins TRBV19 to TRBJ2-2; the D is unclear. CDR3 length equals 15 residues. Germline V gene data show CDR1 as LNHDA and CDR2 as SQIVND (reference sequence). Deletions cut 5 bases from V and 4 bases from J, with 14 bases between. The CDR3: CASSLPGLATGELFF. CDR3 DNA sequence: TGTGCCAGTAGTTTACCGGGTCTCGCCACCGGGGAGCTGTTTTTT.

V and J are TRBV7-8 and TRBJ2-2; unclear D gene. V lost 4 bases and J 1 base, leaving 19 bases between the germline ends. Germline CDR1 is SGHVS and CDR2 is FQNEAQ. The CDR3 has 18 residues. The CDR3 sequence: CASSSRRMAVRNTGELFF. CDR3 DNA sequence: TGTGCCAGCAGCTCCCGCCGGATGGCGGTACGGAACACCGGGGAGCTGTTTTTT.

The chain is built from TRBV20-1 and TRBJ2-3; unclear D gene. There are 12 residues in the CDR3. Germline V gene sequence: CDR1 DFQATT, CDR2 SNEGSKA (reference sequence). Trimming took off 2 bases at V and 2 bases at J, with 5 bases between the two ends. The CDR3 is CSARLDTDTQYF. CDR3 coding DNA: TGCAGTGCTAGACTCGACACAGATACGCAGTATTTT.

The chain couples TRBV7-2 to TRBJ2-1; 11 nucleotides match TRBD2. Trimming at V came to 7 bases and at J to 3 bases, leaving 5 bases not matched to a gene. Germline V gene data show CDR1 as SGHTA and CDR2 as FQGNSA. This CDR3 contains 15 residues. Here the CDR3 DNA reads TGTGCCAGCACACTAGCGGGAGATAGCTACAATGAGCAGTTCTTC. Its protein product is CASTLAGDSYNEQFF.

The genes are TRBV7-9 and TRBJ1-3; D is unresolved. This CDR3 spans 16 amino acids. Germline loops: CDR1 SEHNR, CDR2 FQNEAQ (reference sequence). V was cut by 5 bases and J by 0 bases, with 14 bases left in between. The CDR3 DNA reads as TGTGCCAGCAGCGTTCCCTGGGCTTCCTCTGGAAACACCATATATTTT. It specifies CASSVPWASSGNTIYF.

This clonotype has a single count. V is TRBV7-2 and J is TRBJ1-1; no clear D. Germline V lookup: CDR1 SGHTA, CDR2 FQGNSA. The CDR3 has 14 amino acids. V lost 3 bases to trimming and J lost 3 bases, with 11 bases between them. The CDR3 region has the DNA TGTGCCAGCAGCTTTTGGGGAGGAGACACTGAAGCTTTCTTT. Protein: CASSFWGGDTEAFF. Full variable domain (remainder filled in from reference TRBV7-2 and TRBJ1-1): GAGVSQSPSNKVTEKGKDVELRCDPISGHTALYWYRQSLGQGLEFLIYFQGNSAPDKSGLPSDRFSAERTGGSVSTLTIQRTQQEDSAVYLCASSFWGGDTEAFFGQGTRLTVV.

V and J are TRBV29-1 and TRBJ2-3, with no clear D. This CDR3 spans 13 amino acids. Germline V gives CDR1 SQVTM, CDR2 ANQGSEA. The germline V and J ends were trimmed by 4 bases and 0 bases, with 8 bases remaining between them. The CDR3 coding sequence is TGCAGCGTTGGTCTCAGGAGCACAGATACGCAGTATTTT. It encodes CSVGLRSTDTQYF.